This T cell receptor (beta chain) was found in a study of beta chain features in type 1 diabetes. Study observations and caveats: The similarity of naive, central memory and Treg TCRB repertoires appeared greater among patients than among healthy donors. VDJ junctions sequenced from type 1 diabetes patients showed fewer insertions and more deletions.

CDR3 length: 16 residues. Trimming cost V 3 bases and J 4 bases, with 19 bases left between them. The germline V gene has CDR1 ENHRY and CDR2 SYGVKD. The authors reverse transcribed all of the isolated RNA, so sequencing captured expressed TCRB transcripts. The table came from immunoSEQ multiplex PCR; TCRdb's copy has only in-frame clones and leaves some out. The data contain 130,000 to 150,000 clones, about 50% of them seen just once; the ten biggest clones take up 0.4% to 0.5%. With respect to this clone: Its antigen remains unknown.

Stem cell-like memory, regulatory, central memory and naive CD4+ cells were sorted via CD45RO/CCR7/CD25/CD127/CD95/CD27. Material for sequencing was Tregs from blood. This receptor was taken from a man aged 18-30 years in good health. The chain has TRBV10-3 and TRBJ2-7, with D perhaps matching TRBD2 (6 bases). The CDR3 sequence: CAISEGATGVGYEQYF. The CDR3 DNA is TGTGCCATCAGTGAAGGGGCAACGGGAGTCGGTTACGAGCAGTACTTC.